This T cell receptor (beta chain) is drawn from a study of regulatory T cells in long-lasting Graves disease. Whole-study results and caveats: TRBV28 was favored in persistent disease, as were TRBJ1-2 and TRBJ2-5.

The CDR3 extends over 16 amino acids. The V gene's germline CDR1 is DFQATT and CDR2 SNEGSKA (reference sequence). This sample's time point: newly diagnosed GD, antithyroid drugs for less than 3 months. PBMC-derived RNA was used for the TCR library. The patients were enrolled through endocrinology in Xi'an, China. This clonotype was counted between two and nine times. No antigen is known for it. The junction departs from the called germline gene at one end, perhaps through a read error. Library construction for TCR beta used iRepertoire HTBI primers and Arm-PCR of CDR3 regions. TCRdb itself ran the multiplex PCR reads through MiXCR, one entry per CDR3 protein. There are 410,000 or so distinct CDR3 sequences in the sample; about 16% occur only once, and over 15% lies in the top ten. The same specimen was also included in a second study, on T cells in Graves' hyperthyroidism and ophthalmopathy. That investigation notes: Clinical symptoms, serum thyroxine, TRAb, thyroid ultrasound and orbital computed tomography established diagnosis.

This chain uses TRBV20-1 with TRBJ1-5; D not resolved. This TCR came from a woman aged 25 to 45 with Graves disease. The sample in question was peripheral blood mononuclear cells (PBMCs), obtained at new diagnosis, from a patient treated with antithyroid drugs. The CDR3 DNA is TGCAGTGCTAGAGATTCTGGAAGGTCGGGAAATCTGCCCCAGCATTTT. Translated, it gives CSARDSGRSGNLPQHF.